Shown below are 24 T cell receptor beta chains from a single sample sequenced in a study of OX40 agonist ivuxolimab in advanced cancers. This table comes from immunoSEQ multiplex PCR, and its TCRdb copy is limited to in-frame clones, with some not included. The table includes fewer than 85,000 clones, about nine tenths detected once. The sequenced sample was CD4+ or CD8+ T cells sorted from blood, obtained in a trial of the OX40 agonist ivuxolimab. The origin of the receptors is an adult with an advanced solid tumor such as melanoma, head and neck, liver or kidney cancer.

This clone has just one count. The CDR3 nucleotides read TGTGCCAGCTCACCCACCGGGAACAGGGTAATTGCTAATGAAAAACTGTTTTTT. Amino acids: CASSPTGNRVIANEKLFF. The V gene is TRBV18, the J gene TRBJ1-4; D is possibly TRBD1 (6 bases). CDR1 and CDR2 from the germline V gene are KGHSH and LQKENI. V was cut by 3 bases and J by 3 bases, with 20 bases left in between. The CDR3 is 18 amino acids. The variable domain in full, with the rest retrieved from reference TRBV18 and TRBJ1-4, is NAGVMQNPRHLVRRRGQEARLRCSPMKGHSHVYWYRQLPEEGLKFMVYLQKENIIDESGMPKERFSAEFPKEGPSILRIQQVVRGDSAAYFCASSPTGNRVIANEKLFFGSGTQLSVL.

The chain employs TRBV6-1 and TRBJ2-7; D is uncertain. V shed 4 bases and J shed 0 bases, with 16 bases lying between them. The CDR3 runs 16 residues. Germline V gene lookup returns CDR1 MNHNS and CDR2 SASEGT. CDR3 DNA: TGTGCCAGCAGTGGTCTTGTCTTTAGAAGCTCCTACGAGCAGTACTTC. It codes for CASSGLVFRSSYEQYF.

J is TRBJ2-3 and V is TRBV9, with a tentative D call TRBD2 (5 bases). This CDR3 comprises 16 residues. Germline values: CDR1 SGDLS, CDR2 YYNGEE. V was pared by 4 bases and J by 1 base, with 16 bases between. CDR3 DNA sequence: TGTGCCAGCAGCCTGGAGTGGGAGCCCCGCACAGATACGCAGTATTTT. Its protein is CASSLEWEPRTDTQYF.

The chain's CDR3 is CASSELTVGNEQFF. The DNA for the CDR3 is TGTGCCAGCAGTGAACTAACAGTCGGGAATGAGCAGTTCTTC. This chain connects TRBV2 to TRBJ2-1; no firm D call. CDR3 length: 14 residues. Germline V gives CDR1 SNHLY, CDR2 FYNNEI. V was clipped by 2 bases and J by 7 bases, with 12 bases between them. Full variable domain (missing parts from reference TRBV2 and TRBJ2-1): EPEVTQTPSHQVTQMGQEVILRCVPISNHLYFYWYRQILGQKVEFLVSFYNNEISEKSEIFDDQFSVERPDGSNFTLKIRSTKLEDSAMYFCASSELTVGNEQFFGPGTRLTVL.

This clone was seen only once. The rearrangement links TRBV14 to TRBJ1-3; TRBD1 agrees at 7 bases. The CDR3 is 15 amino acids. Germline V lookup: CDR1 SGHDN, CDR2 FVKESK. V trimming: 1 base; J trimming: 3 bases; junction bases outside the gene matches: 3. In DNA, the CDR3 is TGTGCCAGCAGCCAAGGACAGGGAAGTGGAAACACCATATATTTT. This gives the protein CASSQGQGSGNTIYF.

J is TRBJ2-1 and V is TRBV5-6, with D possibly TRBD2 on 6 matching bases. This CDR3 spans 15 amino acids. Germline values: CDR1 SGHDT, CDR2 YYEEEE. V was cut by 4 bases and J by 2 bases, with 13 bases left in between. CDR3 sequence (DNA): TGTGCCAGCAGCGGGGGGACGGCTACCTACAATGAGCAGTTCTTC. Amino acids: CASSGGTATYNEQFF.

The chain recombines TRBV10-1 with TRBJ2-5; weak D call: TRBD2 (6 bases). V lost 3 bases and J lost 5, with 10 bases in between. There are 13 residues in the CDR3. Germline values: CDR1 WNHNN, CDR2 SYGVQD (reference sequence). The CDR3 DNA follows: TGCGCCAGCAGTGACGGCGGGATTGAGACCCAGTACTTC. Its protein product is CASSDGGIETQYF.

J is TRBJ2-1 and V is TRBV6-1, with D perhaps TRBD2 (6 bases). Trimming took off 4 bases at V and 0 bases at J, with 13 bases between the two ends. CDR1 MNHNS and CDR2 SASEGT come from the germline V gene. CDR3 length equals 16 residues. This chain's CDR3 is CASSVWSGSSYNEQFF. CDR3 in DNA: TGTGCCAGCAGTGTCTGGTCCGGGAGCTCCTACAATGAGCAGTTCTTC.

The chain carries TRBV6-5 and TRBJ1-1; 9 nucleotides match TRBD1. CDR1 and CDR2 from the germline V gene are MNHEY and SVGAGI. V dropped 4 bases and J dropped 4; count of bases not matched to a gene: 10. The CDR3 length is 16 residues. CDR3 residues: CASSSGTGLKSTEAFF. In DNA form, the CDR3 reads TGTGCCAGCAGTTCTGGGACAGGGTTGAAGAGCACTGAAGCTTTCTTT.

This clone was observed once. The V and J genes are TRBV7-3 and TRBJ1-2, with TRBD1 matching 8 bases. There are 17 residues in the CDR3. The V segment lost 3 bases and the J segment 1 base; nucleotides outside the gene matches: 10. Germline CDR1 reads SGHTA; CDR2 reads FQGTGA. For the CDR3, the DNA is TGTGCCAGCAGCTTCCGCACAGGGACAGGTCATAACTATGGCTACACCTTC. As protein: CASSFRTGTGHNYGYTF.

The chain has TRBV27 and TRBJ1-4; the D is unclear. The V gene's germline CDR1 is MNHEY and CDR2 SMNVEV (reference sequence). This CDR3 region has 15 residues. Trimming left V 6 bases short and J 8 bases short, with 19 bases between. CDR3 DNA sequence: TGTGCCAGCAGCAGACTCGGACTGGGAGGCGAAAAACTGTTTTTT. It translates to CASSRLGLGGEKLFF. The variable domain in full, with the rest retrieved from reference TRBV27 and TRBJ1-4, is EAQVTQNPRYLITVTGKKLTVTCSQNMNHEYMSWYRQDPGLGLRQIYYSMNVEVTDKGDVPEGYKVSRKEKRNFPLILESPSPNQTSLYFCASSRLGLGGEKLFFGSGTQLSVL.

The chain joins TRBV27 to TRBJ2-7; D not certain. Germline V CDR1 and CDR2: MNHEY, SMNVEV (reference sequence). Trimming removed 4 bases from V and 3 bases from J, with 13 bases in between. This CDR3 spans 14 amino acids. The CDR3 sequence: CASSWQSPFYEQYF. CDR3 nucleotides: TGTGCCAGCAGTTGGCAGTCCCCCTTCTACGAGCAGTACTTC.

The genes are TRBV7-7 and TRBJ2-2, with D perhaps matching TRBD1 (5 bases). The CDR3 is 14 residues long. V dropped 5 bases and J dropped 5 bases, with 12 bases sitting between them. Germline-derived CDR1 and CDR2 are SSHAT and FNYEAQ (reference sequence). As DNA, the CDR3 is TGTGCCAGCAGCCGCTCATCAGGGACCGGGGAGCTGTTTTTT. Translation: CASSRSSGTGELFF.

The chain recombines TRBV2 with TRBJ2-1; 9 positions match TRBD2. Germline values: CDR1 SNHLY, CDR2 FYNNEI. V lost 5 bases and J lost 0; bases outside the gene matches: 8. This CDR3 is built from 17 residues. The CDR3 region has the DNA TGTGCCAGCAGTCAGGGACTAGCCCCGCACTCCTACAATGAGCAGTTCTTC. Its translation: CASSQGLAPHSYNEQFF.

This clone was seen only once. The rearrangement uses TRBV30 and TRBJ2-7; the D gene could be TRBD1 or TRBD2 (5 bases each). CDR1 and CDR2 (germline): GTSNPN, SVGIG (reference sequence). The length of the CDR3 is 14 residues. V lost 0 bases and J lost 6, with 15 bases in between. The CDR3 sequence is CAWSVGGTLAEQYF. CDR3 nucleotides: TGTGCCTGGAGTGTAGGTGGGACCCTGGCCGAGCAGTACTTC.

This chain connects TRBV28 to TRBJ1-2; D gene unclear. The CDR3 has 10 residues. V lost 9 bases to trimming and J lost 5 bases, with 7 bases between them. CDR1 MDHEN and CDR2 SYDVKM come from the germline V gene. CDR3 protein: CASGFYGYTF. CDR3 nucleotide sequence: TGTGCCAGTGGATTTTATGGCTACACCTTC.

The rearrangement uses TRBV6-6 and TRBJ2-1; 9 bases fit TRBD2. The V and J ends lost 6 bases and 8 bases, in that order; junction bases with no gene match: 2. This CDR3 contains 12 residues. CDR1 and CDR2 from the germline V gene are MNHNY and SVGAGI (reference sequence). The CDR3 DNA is TGTGCCAGCAGCGGGACTAGCCATGAGCAGTTCTTC. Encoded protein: CASSGTSHEQFF.

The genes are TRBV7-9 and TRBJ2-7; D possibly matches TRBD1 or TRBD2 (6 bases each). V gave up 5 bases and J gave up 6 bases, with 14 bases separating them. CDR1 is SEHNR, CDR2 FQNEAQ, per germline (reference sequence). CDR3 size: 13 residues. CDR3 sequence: CASSGGGEVEQYF. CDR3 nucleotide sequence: TGTGCCAGCAGCGGGGGCGGGGAAGTCGAGCAGTACTTC.

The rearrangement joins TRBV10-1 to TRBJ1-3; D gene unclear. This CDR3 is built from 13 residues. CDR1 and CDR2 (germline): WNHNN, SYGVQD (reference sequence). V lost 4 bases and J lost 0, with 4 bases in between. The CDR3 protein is CASSGSSGNTIYF. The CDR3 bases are TGCGCCAGCAGTGGTAGCTCTGGAAACACCATATATTTT.

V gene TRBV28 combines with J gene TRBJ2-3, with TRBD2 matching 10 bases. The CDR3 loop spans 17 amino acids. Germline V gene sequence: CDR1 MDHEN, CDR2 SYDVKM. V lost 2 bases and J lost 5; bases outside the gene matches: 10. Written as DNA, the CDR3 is TGTGCCAGCAGTTTAATGGCTAGCGGGAGAGTGGGAGATACGCAGTATTTT. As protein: CASSLMASGRVGDTQYF.

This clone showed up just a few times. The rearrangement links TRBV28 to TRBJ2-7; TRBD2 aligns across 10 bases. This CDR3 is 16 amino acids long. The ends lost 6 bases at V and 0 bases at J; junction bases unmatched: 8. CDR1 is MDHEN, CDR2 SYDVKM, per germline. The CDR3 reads CASRYSGGASSYEQYF. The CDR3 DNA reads TGTGCCAGCAGATACAGCGGGGGGGCGAGCTCCTACGAGCAGTACTTC.

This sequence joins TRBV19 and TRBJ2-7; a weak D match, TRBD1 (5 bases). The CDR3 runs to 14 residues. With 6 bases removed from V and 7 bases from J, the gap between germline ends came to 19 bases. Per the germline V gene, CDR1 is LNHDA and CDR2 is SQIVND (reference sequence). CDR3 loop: CASSQKGSSREQYF. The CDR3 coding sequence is TGTGCCAGTAGCCAAAAGGGGTCGTCGAGGGAGCAGTACTTC. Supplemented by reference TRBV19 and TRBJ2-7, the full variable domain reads DGGITQSPKYLFRKEGQNVTLSCEQNLNHDAMYWYRQDPGQGLRLIYYSQIVNDFQKGDIAEGYSVSREKKESFPLTVTSAQKNPTAFYLCASSQKGSSREQYFGPGTRLTVT.

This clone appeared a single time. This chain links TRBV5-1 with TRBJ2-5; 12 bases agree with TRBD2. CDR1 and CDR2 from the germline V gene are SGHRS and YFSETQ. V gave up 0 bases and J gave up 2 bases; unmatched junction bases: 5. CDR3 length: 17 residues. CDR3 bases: TGCGCCAGCAGCTTGGGTCTAGCGGGGGGGAAACAAGAGACCCAGTACTTC. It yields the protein CASSLGLAGGKQETQYF.

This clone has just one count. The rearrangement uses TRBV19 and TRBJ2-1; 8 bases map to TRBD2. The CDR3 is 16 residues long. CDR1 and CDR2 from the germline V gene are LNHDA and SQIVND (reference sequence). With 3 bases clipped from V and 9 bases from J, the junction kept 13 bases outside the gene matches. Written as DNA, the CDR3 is TGTGCCAGTAGTATCAGAGGACTAGCCCTGAGCAGTGAGCAGTTCTTC. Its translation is CASSIRGLALSSEQFF. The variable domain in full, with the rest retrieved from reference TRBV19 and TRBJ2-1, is DGGITQSPKYLFRKEGQNVTLSCEQNLNHDAMYWYRQDPGQGLRLIYYSQIVNDFQKGDIAEGYSVSREKKESFPLTVTSAQKNPTAFYLCASSIRGLALSSEQFFGPGTRLTVL.